The entry below gives a single TCR beta chain sequence along with its context. The data stem from a study of CD8 T cells in Susac syndrome. Germline CDR1 and CDR2: ENHRY and SYGVKD. The ends lost 2 bases at V and 5 bases at J; junction bases unmatched: 9. The CDR3 runs 16 residues. Sequencing targeted TCR beta in T cells from blood (CD8+ and CD4+). Healthy donors, matched for age and sex, constituted the control group. TEMRA cells underwent FACS enrichment and CD8+ and CD4+ T cells underwent negative isolation. When the RNA was reverse transcribed, random hexamers were used with an input of about 0.5 to 1 ug. TCRdb reprocessed the immunoSEQ multiplex PCR reads with MiXCR, giving one entry per CDR3 protein. The sample contains around 150,000 distinct CDR3 sequences, around 94% of which appear only once.

V usage is TRBV10-3 and J usage is TRBJ2-5, with TRBD1 matching over 9 bases. The TCR was taken from a human donor in good health. The sample comprised CD4+ T cells from PBMCs. The CDR3 loop reads CAISEVPGQGVETQYF. CDR3 DNA: TGTGCCATCAGTGAGGTCCCGGGACAGGGAGTGGAGACCCAGTACTTC.